The 3 T cell receptor beta chains in this list originate from one sample, sequenced in a study of shared clonotypes between healthy human individuals. Sequencing used immunoSEQ multiplex PCR; TCRdb keeps in-frame clones, though not all of them. The table includes under 600,000 clones, around 77% detected once. Sequenced: PBMCs. These receptors all stem from a woman in her thirties or forties in good health. Some clones in this sample may be carry-over from other donors' samples.

V is TRBV12-5 and J is TRBJ2-1, with 7 bases that match TRBD2. Germline CDR1 is LGHNT and CDR2 is FRNRAP. J gave up 0 bases and V 6 bases, and 11 bases lay outside the gene matches. There are 17 residues in the CDR3. The CDR3 reads CASGPPSGTSSYNEQFF. In DNA form, the CDR3 reads TGTGCTAGTGGCCCTCCTAGCGGAACAAGCTCCTACAATGAGCAGTTCTTC.

This clone was detected once. The chain links TRBV2 to TRBJ1-5; no clear D gene. This CDR3 contains 13 residues. CDR1 SNHLY and CDR2 FYNNEI come from the germline V gene. With 4 bases removed from V and 9 bases from J, the gap between germline ends came to 13 bases. CDR3 region: CASSGGTLGPQHF. Here the CDR3 DNA reads TGTGCCAGCAGTGGAGGCACCTTAGGGCCCCAGCATTTT.

This chain joins TRBV19 and TRBJ2-7; no reliable D call. Trimming stripped 3 bases from V and 4 bases from J, with 13 bases between. The CDR3 is made up of 14 amino acids. CDR1 is LNHDA, CDR2 SQIVND, per germline (reference sequence). The CDR3 spells CASSIEIGLYEQYF. CDR3 DNA sequence: TGTGCCAGTAGTATTGAAATCGGCCTTTACGAGCAGTACTTC.